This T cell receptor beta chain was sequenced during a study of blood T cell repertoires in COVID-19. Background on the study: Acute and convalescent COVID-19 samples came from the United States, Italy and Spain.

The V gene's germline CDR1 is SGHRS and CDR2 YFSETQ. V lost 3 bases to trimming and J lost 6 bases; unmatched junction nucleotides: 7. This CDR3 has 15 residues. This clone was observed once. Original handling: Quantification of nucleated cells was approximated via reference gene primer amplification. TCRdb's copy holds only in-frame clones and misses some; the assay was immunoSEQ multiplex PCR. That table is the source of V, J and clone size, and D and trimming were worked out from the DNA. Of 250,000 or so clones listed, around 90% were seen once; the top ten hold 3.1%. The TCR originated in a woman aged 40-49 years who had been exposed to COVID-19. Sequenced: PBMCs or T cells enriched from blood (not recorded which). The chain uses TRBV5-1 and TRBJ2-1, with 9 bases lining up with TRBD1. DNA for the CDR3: TGCGCCAGCAGCTCCCTGGGACAGGGAGGCAATGAGCAGTTCTTC. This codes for CASSSLGQGGNEQFF.